The 12 T cell receptor beta chains below all came from one sample that was sequenced in a study of regulatory T cells in long-lasting Graves disease. Both iRepertoire HTBI primers and Arm-PCR of CDR3 regions were used to build the TCR beta libraries. A single record per CDR3 protein comes from TCRdb applying MiXCR to the multiplex PCR reads. The table shows about 220,000 distinct CDR3 sequences, with roughly 20% occurring only once. As to time point: newly diagnosed GD, antithyroid drugs for less than 3 months. Scientists built the TCR library using RNA that was extracted from PBMCs. The data also belong to a second study, concerning T cells in Graves' hyperthyroidism and ophthalmopathy.

The sequencing used peripheral blood mononuclear cells (PBMCs), collected at new diagnosis, from a patient treated with antithyroid drugs. The receptors stem from a woman aged 30 to 39 with Graves disease.

This clonotype was detected many times. V gene TRBV12-3 or TRBV12-4 combines with J gene TRBJ1-4, with 7 bases lining up with TRBD1. V gave up 7 bases and J gave up 3 bases; unmatched junction bases: 8. The CDR3 extends over 15 amino acids. CDR3 protein: CASKPGGSANEKLFF. CDR3 nucleotide sequence: TGTGCCAGCAAACCAGGGGGGTCGGCTAATGAAAAACTGTTTTTT.

This clonotype has ten or more counts. This CDR3 fails to terminate in the conserved phenylalanine or tryptophan, so it likely reflects a read error. The V and J genes are TRBV2 and TRBJ2-5, with D uncertain. The CDR3 runs 14 residues. V gave up 2 bases and J gave up 0 bases, with 7 bases separating them. In germline, CDR1 is SNHLY, CDR2 FYNNEI. Here the CDR3 DNA reads TGTGCCAGCAGTGAAAAGTCGTACCAAGAGACCCAGTACCTC. It is translated as CASSEKSYQETQYL.

This clonotype was counted many times. The chain employs TRBV7-9 and TRBJ2-5; a possible D gene is TRBD2 (5 bases). CDR3 length equals 13 residues. V was trimmed by 0 bases and J by 5 bases, leaving 7 bases between them. Germline CDR1 and CDR2: SEHNR and FQNEAQ (reference sequence). CDR3 protein: CASSLAWEETQYF. The DNA of the CDR3 is TGTGCCAGCAGCTTAGCGTGGGAGGAGACCCAGTACTTC.

About this clonotype itself: No DNA is shown, since the ends of the CDR3 on it are uncertain; the CDR3 is the one TCRdb lists. The chain links TRBV28 to TRBJ1-2. Germline CDR1 reads MDHEN; CDR2 reads SYDVKM. The CDR3 sequence runs 13 residues, both termini included. CDR3 in amino acids: CATTVGSIYGCTF.

This clonotype has a count of ten or more. The rearrangement joins TRBV5-4 to TRBJ2-6; 9 bases line up with TRBD1. Germline values: CDR1 SGHNT, CDR2 YYREEE (reference sequence). The CDR3 loop spans 17 amino acids. Germline trimming cut 4 bases from V and 2 bases from J; bases unmatched to any gene: 7. CDR3 amino acids: CASSPGTGSTGANVLTF. CDR3 sequence (DNA): TGTGCCAGCAGCCCCGGGACAGGGAGCACTGGGGCCAACGTCCTGACTTTC.

J is TRBJ2-3 and V is TRBV5-1; 9 bases fit TRBD2. CDR3 length equals 14 residues. Germline CDR1 is SGHRS and CDR2 is YFSETQ. J was trimmed by 6 bases and V by 4 bases; bases with no gene match: 6. The CDR3 DNA is TGCGCCAGCAGCGGGGGGACTAGCATCGATACGCAGTATTTT. This translates into CASSGGTSIDTQYF.

CDR3 coding DNA: TGCAGTGCTAGGGACAGGGTTAATGAAAAACTGTTTTTT. Translation gives CSARDRVNEKLFF. J is TRBJ1-4 and V is TRBV20-1, with 8 nucleotides matching TRBD1. CDR3 size: 13 residues. The ends lost 3 bases at V and 4 bases at J; junction bases unmatched: 1. From germline, CDR1 is DFQATT and CDR2 SNEGSKA (reference sequence).

Many counts were recorded for this clonotype. The gene calls are TRBV30 and TRBJ2-7; 13 bases agree with TRBD2. J lost 0 bases, V lost 5 bases, and 16 bases had no gene match. Germline V gene lookup returns CDR1 GTSNPN and CDR2 SVGIG (reference sequence). The length of the CDR3 is 19 residues. CDR3: CAWGLAGVVSGLSSYEQYF. In DNA form, the CDR3 reads TGTGCCTGGGGACTAGCGGGAGTGGTTTCCGGGCTCAGCTCCTACGAGCAGTACTTC.

As for this clonotype: An end of the junction differs from the germline gene, which may be a read error. The rearrangement links TRBV2 to TRBJ2-5; 8 bases are shared with TRBD2. Germline CDR1 SNHLY, CDR2 FYNNEI. The CDR3 sequence is 17 residues long. Here the CDR3 reads CASSEGAGVWVGETQYF. In nucleotides, the CDR3 is TGTGCCAGCAGTGAGGGAGCGGGAGTTTGGGTAGGGGAGACCCAGTATTTC.

The chain recombines TRBV11-2 with TRBJ1-6; 10 bases are a match to TRBD1. Germline V gene data show CDR1 as SGHAT and CDR2 as FQNNGV. The CDR3 has 15 residues. V gave up 5 bases and J gave up 9 bases; unmatched junction bases: 7. This CDR3 is CASSGSGTGVSPLHF. In DNA form, the CDR3 reads TGTGCCAGCAGCGGGTCCGGGACAGGGGTTTCACCCCTCCACTTT.

This clonotype occurred many times. This sequence joins TRBV7-2 and TRBJ2-7; 10 nucleotides agree with TRBD1. J gave up 7 bases and V 4 bases, and 4 bases lay outside the gene matches. Germline V lookup: CDR1 SGHTA, CDR2 FQGNSA. The CDR3 runs to 13 residues. CDR3 amino acids: CASSWDRGREQYF. The CDR3 DNA is TGTGCCAGCAGCTGGGACAGGGGTAGGGAGCAGTACTTC.

Of note for this clonotype: Given a much more abundant clone one base away, this may be a read error. The V call is TRBV18, the J call TRBJ2-1; perhaps TRBD1 as D (7 bases). V gave up 6 bases and J gave up 7 bases, with 22 bases separating them. CDR3 length: 16 residues. Germline V lookup: CDR1 KGHSH, CDR2 LQKENI. The DNA for the CDR3 is TGTGCCAGCTCCCCCGTCGAGCAGGGGGGCGGTAATGAGCAGTTCTTC. It encodes CASSPVEQGGGNEQFF.